Following are 8 T cell receptor beta chains from one sample sequenced in a study of T cells after yellow fever vaccination. Using its own MiXCR run on the 5' RACE reads, TCRdb lists one record per CDR3 protein. The table shows 120,000 or so distinct CDR3 sequences, with about 8.8% occurring only once. The source material was CD8+ T cells sorted from PBMCs, sampled on the day of the yellow fever booster vaccination. The source is a man between 18 and 29 years old who received the YFV17D yellow fever vaccine.

The sample holds a few counts of this clonotype. This chain uses TRBV6-6 with TRBJ1-1; no clear D. This CDR3 comprises 13 residues. Germline V gene sequence: CDR1 MNHNY, CDR2 SVGAGI (reference sequence). Trimming stripped 9 bases from V and 0 bases from J, with 11 bases between. CDR3 nucleotide sequence: TGTGCCAGGTCCGTAGGTATGAACACTGAAGCTTTCTTT. This encodes CARSVGMNTEAFF.

At least ten counts were recorded for this clonotype. The V gene is TRBV4-1, the J gene TRBJ2-2; D is unresolved. Trimming pared 4 bases from V and 5 bases from J, leaving 11 bases between. The CDR3 spans 14 residues. Germline CDR1 is MGHRA and CDR2 is YSYEKL. In DNA, the CDR3 is TGCGCCAGCAGCCTGAGACCAAAAACCGGGGAGCTGTTTTTT. It yields the protein CASSLRPKTGELFF.

This clonotype has a handful of counts. The rearrangement uses TRBV7-9 and TRBJ2-5; D is tentatively TRBD1 or TRBD2 (5 bases each). In germline, CDR1 is SEHNR, CDR2 FQNEAQ (reference sequence). The CDR3 is 15 amino acids. Deletions cut 4 bases from V and 1 base from J, with 13 bases between. CDR3 nucleotides: TGTGCCAGCAGCTCCTCGGGACCCAGCCAAGAGACCCAGTACTTC. This translates into CASSSSGPSQETQYF.

This clonotype was counted a few times. The chain employs TRBV27 and TRBJ2-3; 11 bases fit TRBD2. Germline V gives CDR1 MNHEY, CDR2 SMNVEV (reference sequence). Trimming took 7 bases from V and 2 from J; bases not matched to a gene: 8. The CDR3 spans 16 residues. CDR3 DNA: TGTGCCAGCACCTCCCTAGCGGGGGGCTTCACAGATACGCAGTATTTT. Protein product: CASTSLAGGFTDTQYF.

This clonotype was detected only a few times. The chain combines TRBV6-1 with TRBJ1-4; 8 nucleotides align to TRBD1. The CDR3 loop spans 16 amino acids. Germline V gene lookup returns CDR1 MNHNS and CDR2 SASEGT. J lost 2 bases, V lost 5 bases, and 7 bases had no gene match. The CDR3 sequence is CASSSGRGPTNEKLFF. CDR3 in DNA: TGTGCCAGCAGTAGTGGCAGGGGGCCGACTAATGAAAAACTGTTTTTT.

This clonotype has just a few counts. The rearrangement uses TRBV6-5 and TRBJ2-2; D not certain. The germline gives CDR1 MNHEY, CDR2 SVGAGI. V lost 6 bases, J lost 7 bases, and 15 bases lay in between. This CDR3 contains 14 residues. The CDR3 DNA reads TGTGCCAGCAGGGGCCGGGCCTACATCGGGGAGCTGTTTTTT. This gives the protein CASRGRAYIGELFF.

This rearrangement joins TRBV14 to TRBJ1-1, with D possibly matching TRBD1 (5 bases). From germline, CDR1 is SGHDN and CDR2 FVKESK. The length of the CDR3 is 13 residues. With 0 bases removed from V and 11 bases from J, the gap between germline ends came to 13 bases. The CDR3 spells CASSQDFPGGAFF. CDR3 nucleotide sequence: TGTGCCAGCAGCCAAGATTTTCCCGGGGGGGCTTTCTTT. Filled out from reference TRBV14 and TRBJ1-1, the complete variable domain reads EAGVTQFPSHSVIEKGQTVTLRCDPISGHDNLYWYRRVMGKEIKFLLHFVKESKQDESGMPNNRFLAERTGGTYSTLKVQPAELEDSGVYFCASSQDFPGGAFFGQGTRLTVV.

This clonotype was counted many times. This chain joins TRBV7-2 and TRBJ2-3; D uncertain. Germline CDR1 reads SGHTA; CDR2 reads FQGNSA. The CDR3 contains 12 residues. V was pared by 11 bases and J by 1 base, with 10 bases between. The CDR3: CASRVGTDTQYF. In DNA, the CDR3 is TGTGCCTCCCGGGTGGGCACAGATACGCAGTATTTT. Using reference TRBV7-2 and TRBJ2-3 for the parts outside the CDR3, the full variable domain is GAGVSQSPSNKVTEKGKDVELRCDPISGHTALYWYRQSLGQGLEFLIYFQGNSAPDKSGLPSDRFSAERTGGSVSTLTIQRTQQEDSAVYLCASRVGTDTQYFGPGTRLTVL.